The 27 T cell receptor beta chains below come from one sample, sequenced in a study of blood T cell repertoires in COVID-19. TCRdb's table, derived via immunoSEQ multiplex PCR, lists solely in-frame clones and lacks some. The sample has some 64,000 clones, 65% to 80% seen once; the top ten hold around 5%. Input material: peripheral blood. The receptors come from a human donor in a cohort sampled during active COVID-19.

The chain is built from TRBV19 and TRBJ1-3; D not certain. The CDR3 extends over 14 amino acids. V was pared by 3 bases and J by 1 base, with 7 bases between. The V gene's germline CDR1 is LNHDA and CDR2 SQIVND (reference sequence). In nucleotides, the CDR3 is TGTGCCAGTAGTATCGGGAAGTCTGGAAACACCATATATTTT. It specifies CASSIGKSGNTIYF. Looking up the rest from reference TRBV19 and TRBJ1-3 gives the full variable domain: DGGITQSPKYLFRKEGQNVTLSCEQNLNHDAMYWYRQDPGQGLRLIYYSQIVNDFQKGDIAEGYSVSREKKESFPLTVTSAQKNPTAFYLCASSIGKSGNTIYFGEGSWLTVV.

V gene TRBV19 combines with J gene TRBJ1-1; the D gene is possibly TRBD1 (6 bases). Germline CDR1 reads LNHDA; CDR2 reads SQIVND (reference sequence). The CDR3 has 14 residues. With 2 bases removed from V and 0 bases from J, the gap between germline ends came to 7 bases. The CDR3: CASSITGMNTEAFF. As DNA, the CDR3 is TGTGCCAGTAGTATAACAGGGATGAACACTGAAGCTTTCTTT.

This clone has only a few counts. V is TRBV5-4 and J is TRBJ1-2; D call uncertain. V was pared by 1 base and J by 8 bases, with 12 bases between. Germline CDR1 reads SGHNT; CDR2 reads YYREEE (reference sequence). This CDR3 has 13 amino acids. The CDR3 nucleotides read TGTGCCAGCAGCTTGCAGCCGGGTGAGGGCTACACCTTC. This translates into CASSLQPGEGYTF.

V gene TRBV4-3 combines with J gene TRBJ2-7; TRBD1 might be the D (5 bases). CDR3 length: 16 amino acids. Germline CDR1 is LGHNA and CDR2 is YSLEER. Trimming took 0 bases from V and 2 from J, leaving 14 bases between them. The CDR3 nucleotides are TGCGCCAGCAGCCAAGATTCCCTCGCACAGGCCTACGAGCAGTACTTC. Translating it yields CASSQDSLAQAYEQYF.

This rearrangement joins TRBV9 to TRBJ2-2, with a tentative D call TRBD1 (6 bases). This CDR3 has 18 amino acids. The V and J ends lost 3 bases and 1 base respectively, with 19 bases between them. The germline CDR1 and CDR2 sequences are SGDLS and YYNGEE. CDR3 residues: CASSARQDSYLNTGELFF. The CDR3 DNA follows: TGTGCCAGCAGCGCCAGACAGGATTCATACTTGAACACCGGGGAGCTGTTTTTT.

The V call is TRBV4-1, the J call TRBJ1-1, with a weak D call TRBD1 (6 bases). V lost 1 base to trimming and J lost 0 bases, with 9 bases between them. The CDR3 is made up of 15 amino acids. Germline V CDR1 and CDR2: MGHRA, YSYEKL. DNA of the CDR3: TGCGCCAGCAGCCAAGCGCAGGGGTTGAACACTGAAGCTTTCTTT. Encoded protein: CASSQAQGLNTEAFF.

This chain connects TRBV7-8 to TRBJ2-5, with D unclear. Deletions cut 2 bases from V and 4 bases from J, with 2 bases between. Germline V gene data show CDR1 as SGHVS and CDR2 as FQNEAQ. This CDR3 contains 11 residues. This CDR3 reads CASSLLETQYF. CDR3 DNA sequence: TGTGCCAGCAGCTTACTAGAGACCCAGTACTTC.

V is TRBV7-8 and J is TRBJ2-5; no clear D gene. Germline loops: CDR1 SGHVS, CDR2 FQNEAQ. This CDR3 comprises 12 residues. The V and J ends lost 4 bases and 0 bases respectively, with 3 bases between them. The chain's CDR3 is CASSSNQETQYF. CDR3 bases: TGTGCCAGCAGCTCTAACCAAGAGACCCAGTACTTC.

This clone is deemed medium-sized. The chain recombines TRBV30 with TRBJ2-2; possibly TRBD1 for D (5 bases). V was trimmed by 0 bases and J by 3 bases, leaving 8 bases between them. Germline V gene sequence: CDR1 GTSNPN, CDR2 SVGIG (reference sequence). The CDR3 has 14 residues. For the CDR3, the DNA is TGTGCCTGGAGTGTGGGGCTCCACACCGGGGAGCTGTTTTTT. Protein product: CAWSVGLHTGELFF. Full variable domain (remainder filled in from reference TRBV30 and TRBJ2-2): SQTIHQWPATLVQPVGSPLSLECTVEGTSNPNLYWYRQAAGRGLQLLFYSVGIGQISSEVPQNLSASRPQDRQFILSSKKLLLSDSGFYLCAWSVGLHTGELFFGEGSRLTVL.

This chain connects TRBV11-3 to TRBJ2-1, with TRBD2 matching over 9 bases. Germline V gene sequence: CDR1 SGHNT, CDR2 YENEEA. V was clipped by 0 bases and J by 6 bases; unmatched bases: 6. This CDR3 contains 16 residues. The CDR3 DNA is TGTGCCAGCAGCTTAGATCTAGCGGGGAAGAGCAATGAGCAGTTCTTC. Translated: CASSLDLAGKSNEQFF.

V and J are TRBV3-1 (or the pseudogene TRBV3-2) and TRBJ2-3; TRBD2 matches 11 bases. This CDR3 contains 15 residues. Germline trimming cut 3 bases from V and 5 bases from J; bases unmatched to any gene: 4. Germline loops: CDR1 LGHDT, CDR2 YNNKEL (reference sequence). The CDR3 loop reads CASSHIAGGKDTQYF. The DNA for the CDR3 is TGTGCCAGCAGCCATATAGCGGGGGGGAAAGATACGCAGTATTTT.

The rearrangement joins TRBV6-6 to TRBJ1-4; the D is unclear. Germline V gene sequence: CDR1 MNHNY, CDR2 SVGAGI (reference sequence). V was cut by 0 bases and J by 8 bases, with 7 bases left in between. The CDR3 runs to 13 residues. This chain's CDR3 is CASSYSLREKLFF. The CDR3 DNA reads TGTGCCAGCAGTTACTCGTTGAGGGAAAAACTGTTTTTT.

This chain links TRBV30 with TRBJ2-5, with 8 bases identical to TRBD1. Germline CDR1 GTSNPN, CDR2 SVGIG (reference sequence). The CDR3 runs 13 residues. V lost 4 bases, J lost 1 base, and 2 bases stayed unmatched. The CDR3 DNA is TGTGCCTGGAACAGGGGGGTCCAAGAGACCCAGTACTTC. It specifies CAWNRGVQETQYF.

This sequence joins TRBV28 and TRBJ1-1; TRBD1 might be the D (6 bases). CDR3 size: 14 residues. Trimming cost V 1 base and J 1 base, with 7 bases left between them. The germline gives CDR1 MDHEN, CDR2 SYDVKM. The CDR3 here is CASSLSQGNTEAFF. As DNA, the CDR3 is TGTGCCAGCAGTTTATCACAGGGGAACACTGAAGCTTTCTTT.

This clone was picked up a small number of times. This chain links TRBV27 with TRBJ2-7; TRBD1 aligns across 7 bases. Trimming took 5 bases from V and 3 from J; bases not matched to a gene: 7. The CDR3 covers 14 residues. Germline CDR1 reads MNHEY; CDR2 reads SMNVEV (reference sequence). The CDR3 sequence: CASSPGQVIYEQYF. CDR3 DNA sequence: TGTGCCAGCAGTCCAGGACAGGTGATCTACGAGCAGTACTTC.

This chain uses TRBV19 with TRBJ1-1; D uncertain. CDR3 length: 13 residues. The V gene's germline CDR1 is LNHDA and CDR2 SQIVND (reference sequence). Trimming removed 3 bases from V and 8 bases from J, with 13 bases in between. CDR3 residues: CASSMYARSEAFF. DNA for the CDR3: TGTGCCAGTAGTATGTATGCCAGATCGGAAGCTTTCTTT. The whole variable domain, filled in from reference TRBV19 and TRBJ1-1, reads DGGITQSPKYLFRKEGQNVTLSCEQNLNHDAMYWYRQDPGQGLRLIYYSQIVNDFQKGDIAEGYSVSREKKESFPLTVTSAQKNPTAFYLCASSMYARSEAFFGQGTRLTVV.

This sequence joins TRBV9 and TRBJ1-1, with a weak D call TRBD1 (5 bases). The germline V and J ends were trimmed by 4 bases and 6 bases, with 19 bases remaining between them. CDR3 length: 15 residues. Germline V CDR1 and CDR2: SGDLS, YYNGEE. DNA of the CDR3: TGTGCCAGCAGCCCCGGCGAAGGGGACTCGCCTGAAGCTTTCTTT. Protein sequence: CASSPGEGDSPEAFF.

This clone turned up a few times. The chain uses TRBV5-1 and TRBJ2-2; 10 nucleotides align to TRBD1. The germline gives CDR1 SGHRS, CDR2 YFSETQ. With 0 bases clipped from V and 0 bases from J, the junction kept 5 bases outside the gene matches. The CDR3 length is 18 residues. CDR3 residues: CASSLAGGTGANTGELFF. CDR3 in DNA: TGCGCCAGCAGCTTGGCGGGGGGGACAGGGGCGAACACCGGGGAGCTGTTTTTT.

The chain recombines TRBV30 with TRBJ2-7; 11 positions match TRBD1. From germline, CDR1 is GTSNPN and CDR2 SVGIG (reference sequence). CDR3 length equals 14 residues. Unmatched junction bases numbered 6, after V lost 3 bases and J lost 5 bases. The CDR3 loop is CAWSTGTGGNEQYF. Here the CDR3 DNA reads TGTGCCTGGAGCACCGGGACAGGGGGGAACGAGCAGTACTTC.

The V gene is TRBV7-2, the J gene TRBJ1-5; the match to TRBD1 covers 7 bases. Germline V gene data show CDR1 as SGHTA and CDR2 as FQGNSA. The ends lost 5 bases at V and 6 bases at J; junction bases unmatched: 4. The CDR3 is made up of 13 amino acids. In nucleotides, the CDR3 is TGTGCCAGCAGCAAAGACAGGGTTCAGCCCCAGCATTTT. It encodes CASSKDRVQPQHF.

The chain employs TRBV7-9 and TRBJ1-2; no clear D. Germline CDR1 and CDR2: SEHNR and FQNEAQ (reference sequence). V shed 1 base and J shed 4 bases, with 10 bases lying between them. The CDR3 runs 14 residues. The chain's CDR3 is CASSLGGGIYGYTF. In DNA form, the CDR3 reads TGTGCCAGCAGCTTAGGAGGCGGAATCTATGGCTACACCTTC.

The chain recombines TRBV3-1 (or the pseudogene TRBV3-2) with TRBJ2-2, with TRBD2 as a possible D gene (7 bases). Germline CDR1 is LGHDT and CDR2 is YNNKEL (reference sequence). Trimming removed 4 bases from V and 4 bases from J, with 16 bases in between. The CDR3 is 16 residues long. The CDR3 nucleotides read TGTGCCAGCAGCCGGTTGGGGGGGCCGGGCACCGGGGAGCTGTTTTTT. This encodes CASSRLGGPGTGELFF.

The chain combines TRBV18 with TRBJ1-1; TRBD1 matches 11 bases. V shed 3 bases and J 0 bases; nucleotides not matched to a gene: 9. The CDR3 covers 18 residues. Germline V gene data show CDR1 as KGHSH and CDR2 as LQKENI. The CDR3 reads CASSPYAGTGGMNTEAFF. The CDR3 region has the DNA TGTGCCAGCTCACCCTACGCAGGGACAGGGGGAATGAACACTGAAGCTTTCTTT.

This chain connects TRBV5-4 to TRBJ1-4, with 7 bases identical to TRBD1. The CDR3 loop spans 16 amino acids. CDR1 is SGHNT and CDR2 is YYREEE in the germline V gene (reference sequence). The V and J ends lost 4 bases and 3 bases, in that order; junction bases with no gene match: 9. CDR3 residues: CASSPGVGTANEKLFF. DNA of the CDR3: TGTGCCAGCAGCCCGGGAGTAGGGACAGCTAATGAAAAACTGTTTTTT.

The chain is built from TRBV27 and TRBJ2-3, with 8 bases lining up with TRBD1. The junction had 6 bases not matched to a gene; V was cut back by 5 bases and J by 8 bases. Germline assignment: CDR1 MNHEY and CDR2 SMNVEV (reference sequence). This CDR3 contains 13 residues. As DNA, the CDR3 is TGTGCCAGCAGTCCGGGGACAGGAGCTACGCAGTATTTT. It is translated as CASSPGTGATQYF.

This chain links TRBV29-1 with TRBJ1-5, with D possibly being TRBD1 (5 bases). From germline, CDR1 is SQVTM and CDR2 ANQGSEA. There are 13 residues in the CDR3. The CDR3 loop is CSGSQGSNQPQHF. CDR3 DNA: TGCAGTGGTTCCCAGGGTAGCAATCAGCCCCAGCATTTT.

V is TRBV28 and J is TRBJ1-5; 10 nucleotides agree with TRBD1. Germline CDR1 is MDHEN and CDR2 is SYDVKM. J was trimmed by 6 bases and V by 4 bases; bases with no gene match: 6. This CDR3 has 15 residues. The CDR3 DNA reads as TGTGCCAGCAGTTGGGACAGGGGACACAGTCAGCCCCAGCATTTT. Amino acid sequence: CASSWDRGHSQPQHF.